The rows below give T cell receptor beta chains drawn from one sample of a study of blood T cell repertoires in COVID-19. The table came from immunoSEQ multiplex PCR; TCRdb's copy has only in-frame clones and leaves some out. The sample consists of about 280,000 clones, around nine tenths of them appearing once. The material sequenced was peripheral blood. These receptors all stem from a man between 35 and 55 years old with acute or convalescent COVID-19. Each CDR3 is given with its conserved first and last residue. Each record gives: CDR3 length, V gene, D gene, J gene, clone size, CDR3 DNA, CDR3 protein. D genes are given only for firm matches. Expanded clones are given a class, and other clones once, few, many or no size at all.

16	TRBV24-1	.	TRBJ2-1	.	TGTGCCACCAGTGATGCACCTCGGGGATCCTACAATGAGCAGTTCTTC	CATSDAPRGSYNEQFF
13	TRBV12-3/TRBV12-4	.	TRBJ1-1	.	TGTGCCAGCAGCCCTAGTATGAACACTGAAGCTTTCTTT	CASSPSMNTEAFF
11	TRBV29-1	.	TRBJ2-7	.	TGCAGCGCCCGGGTTACCTACGAGCAGTACTTC	CSARVTYEQYF
15	TRBV14	TRBD1	TRBJ1-2	.	TGTGCCAGCAGCCAACTGGGACAGGGCTTCTATGGCTACACCTTC	CASSQLGQGFYGYTF
18	TRBV5-4	TRBD1	TRBJ2-6	.	TGTGCCAGCAGCCAGCAACAGGGGGAAGGATCTGGGGCCAACGTCCTGACTTTC	CASSQQQGEGSGANVLTF
14	TRBV6-5	.	TRBJ2-7	.	TGTGCCAGCAGACTCTACCAGGGGGGCGACGAGCAGTACTTC	CASRLYQGGDEQYF
14	TRBV28	TRBD1	TRBJ2-7	once	TGTGCCAGCAGGTTGACCGGGACAGGGGGCGAGCAGTACTTC	CASRLTGTGGEQYF
13	TRBV19	.	TRBJ1-5	.	TGTGCCAGTGGTACACTCTACAGCCAGCCCCAGCATTTT	CASGTLYSQPQHF
15	TRBV5-4	.	TRBJ1-6	.	TGTGCCAGCAGCTCTGGACTGAATGTAGATTCACCCCTCCACTTT	CASSSGLNVDSPLHF
15	TRBV11-2	TRBD1	TRBJ1-2	.	TGTGCCAGCAGCTTAGGGACAGGCCTTAACTATGGCTACACCTTC	CASSLGTGLNYGYTF
14	TRBV29-1	.	TRBJ1-4	.	TGCAGCGTTGAAGCCACAGAGGGTGATGAAAAACTGTTTTTT	CSVEATEGDEKLFF
13	TRBV28	.	TRBJ2-7	.	TGTGCCAGCACCTATAGCGGCTCCTACGAGCAGTACTTC	CASTYSGSYEQYF
14	TRBV7-9	TRBD1	TRBJ2-7	.	TGTGCCAGCAGCTCGGGACAGAAAACCTACGAGCAGTACTTC	CASSSGQKTYEQYF
14	TRBV7-8	TRBD1	TRBJ2-7	.	TGTGCCAGCAGCCCACCGGGACAGGGGGGAGAGCAGTACTTC	CASSPPGQGGEQYF
16	TRBV19	.	TRBJ1-5	.	TGTGCCAGTAGTCGGAAGGTTAAAGGGGGAGTGGGTCCCCAGCATTTT	CASSRKVKGGVGPQHF
14	TRBV6-2/TRBV6-3	.	TRBJ2-7	.	TGTGCCAGCAGTTACGGCTGGCTTTCGTACGAGCAGTACTTC	CASSYGWLSYEQYF
15	TRBV11-2	.	TRBJ1-3	.	TGTGCCAGCAGCTTAATCAGGGGATCGGGAAACACCATATATTTT	CASSLIRGSGNTIYF
13	TRBV29-1	.	TRBJ1-1	.	TGCAGCGTTGAAGGGTTGGGGGGAGCTGAAGCTTTCTTT	CSVEGLGGAEAFF
13	TRBV2	.	TRBJ1-2	.	TGTGCCAGAGGGACAAAGGCTAACTATGGCTACACCTTC	CARGTKANYGYTF
14	TRBV6-1	TRBD1	TRBJ1-1	once	TGTGCCAGCAGTGAAGCAAGGGGGCGAACTGAAGCTTTCTTT	CASSEARGRTEAFF
14	TRBV6-5	.	TRBJ1-1	.	TGTGCCAGCACCAAGGTCTGGGAGGGTACTGAAGCTTTCTTT	CASTKVWEGTEAFF
19	TRBV7-2	.	TRBJ2-6	.	TGTGCCAGCAGCTTAGCAGGCGGCAGATCCGCCTCTGGGGCCAACGTCCTGACTTTC	CASSLAGGRSASGANVLTF
16	TRBV11-2	TRBD1	TRBJ2-1	.	TGTGCCAGCAGCTTAGGTTGGGACAGGGATTACAATGAGCAGTTCTTC	CASSLGWDRDYNEQFF
13	TRBV19	.	TRBJ1-1	once	TGTGCCAGTAGTCCCCTCCTGAACACTGAAGCTTTCTTT	CASSPLLNTEAFF
15	TRBV27	TRBD1	TRBJ1-2	.	TGTGCCAGCAGTTTAAGGGACAGGCATGGTTATGGCTACACCTTC	CASSLRDRHGYGYTF
15	TRBV29-1	TRBD1	TRBJ1-2	.	TGCAGCGGCGCGGCCACACAGGGGGCGGCCTATGGCTACACCTTC	CSGAATQGAAYGYTF
14	TRBV9	TRBD1	TRBJ1-5	.	TGTGCCAGCAGCTGGACAGGGGGAACCCAGCCCCAGCATTTT	CASSWTGGTQPQHF
13	TRBV6-5	.	TRBJ1-2	.	TGTGCCAGCAGCTCCGGTAGTACCCATGGCTACACCTTC	CASSSGSTHGYTF
14	TRBV19	.	TRBJ2-7	few	TGTGCCAGTACTACCGGGACACCACCCTACGAGCAGTACTTC	CASTTGTPPYEQYF
17	TRBV7-3	.	TRBJ2-6	.	TGTGCCAGCAGCCTTCAACCCTCGGGGGCTGGGGCCAACGTCCTGACTTTC	CASSLQPSGAGANVLTF
17	TRBV5-1	.	TRBJ2-1	.	TGCGCCAGCAGCGGGGCGGTCAGGGCGATGAACTACAATGAGCAGTTCTTC	CASSGAVRAMNYNEQFF
15	TRBV6-6	TRBD1	TRBJ1-1	.	TGTGCCAGCAGTTACTCGACAGGGGGCGGCACTGAAGCTTTCTTT	CASSYSTGGGTEAFF
14	TRBV6-4	TRBD2	TRBJ2-1	few	TGTGCCAGCAGTGACAACTGGGGGGGCAATGAGCAGTTCTTC	CASSDNWGGNEQFF
15	TRBV5-1	.	TRBJ1-1	.	TGCGCCAGCAGCATGGGACGGGACTGGGGAACTGAAGCTTTCTTT	CASSMGRDWGTEAFF
16	TRBV5-4	TRBD2	TRBJ2-3	.	TGTGCCAGCAGCTTGGGGGCGGGGGTAAGCACAGATACGCAGTATTTT	CASSLGAGVSTDTQYF
15	TRBV11-2	.	TRBJ1-2	few	TGTGCCAGCAGCTTAGGGCGGGGGGATAACTATGGCTACACCTTC	CASSLGRGDNYGYTF
14	TRBV11-1	TRBD1	TRBJ2-7	.	TGTGCCAGCAGTTCAAGACAGGGTAAGAACGAGCAGTACTTC	CASSSRQGKNEQYF
16	TRBV27	TRBD1	TRBJ2-7	.	TGTGCCAGCAGTCCTAGGACAGGCCCCACCATCTACGAGCAGTACTTC	CASSPRTGPTIYEQYF
17	TRBV9	TRBD1	TRBJ1-1	.	TGTGCCAGCAGCAGCGAAGGACAGGGGGCCGCGGGGACTGAAGCTTTCTTT	CASSSEGQGAAGTEAFF
13	TRBV2	TRBD2	TRBJ2-7	.	TGTGCCGGCGGGGGGGCCTTAGCATACGAGCAGTACTTC	CAGGGALAYEQYF
15	TRBV6-5	TRBD1	TRBJ2-2	.	TGTGCCAGCAGTTACAAGACAGGGAGTCACGGGGAGCTGTTTTTT	CASSYKTGSHGELFF
13	TRBV19	TRBD1	TRBJ1-2	.	TGTGCCAGTAGTGAGGGACAGGGTCGAGGCTACACCTTC	CASSEGQGRGYTF
17	TRBV6-6	TRBD2	TRBJ2-3	.	TGTGCCAGCAGTCCCGCCTTAGCGGGGACTAGCACAGATACGCAGTATTTT	CASSPALAGTSTDTQYF
13	TRBV5-1	.	TRBJ2-7	.	TGCGCCAGCAGCTTGGGGCAGATCTACGAGCAGTACTTC	CASSLGQIYEQYF
15	TRBV6-5	TRBD1	TRBJ1-5	.	TGTGCCAGCAGGCGCGACAGGGGGCAGGGTCAGCCCCAGCATTTT	CASRRDRGQGQPQHF
14	TRBV5-1	.	TRBJ2-7	.	TGCGCCAGCAGCTTGGACAGGGTAAACTACGAGCAGTACTTC	CASSLDRVNYEQYF
14	TRBV27	.	TRBJ1-2	.	TGTGCCAGCAGCTCCGGGATGTCCTTCTATGGCTACACCTTC	CASSSGMSFYGYTF
16	TRBV6-5	.	TRBJ1-1	.	TGTGCCAGCAGTTATCTCCCCGGTAGCCGAAACACTGAAGCTTTCTTT	CASSYLPGSRNTEAFF
15	TRBV19	TRBD2	TRBJ2-3	.	TGTGCCAGTAGTCTCCGGACTAGCGGGGGGGATACGCAGTATTTT	CASSLRTSGGDTQYF